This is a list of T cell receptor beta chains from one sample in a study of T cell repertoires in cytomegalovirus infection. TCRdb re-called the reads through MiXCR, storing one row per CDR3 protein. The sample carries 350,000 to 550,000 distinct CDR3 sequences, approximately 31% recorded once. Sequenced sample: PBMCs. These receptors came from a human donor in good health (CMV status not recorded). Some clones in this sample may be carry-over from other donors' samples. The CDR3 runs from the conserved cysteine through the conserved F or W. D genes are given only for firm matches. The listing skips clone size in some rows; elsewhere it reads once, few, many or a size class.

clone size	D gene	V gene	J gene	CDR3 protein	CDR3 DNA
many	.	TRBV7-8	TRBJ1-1	CASSRTLGAGAEAFF	TGTGCCAGCAGCCGTACCCTCGGAGCTGGCGCTGAAGCTTTCTTT
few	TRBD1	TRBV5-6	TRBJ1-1	CASSPDRGQPNTEAFF	TGTGCCAGCAGCCCTGACAGGGGTCAGCCGAACACTGAAGCTTTCTTT
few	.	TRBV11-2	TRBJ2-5	CASSPLTGRLETQYF	TGTGCCAGCAGCCCCCTGACAGGGAGGTTGGAGACCCAGTACTTC
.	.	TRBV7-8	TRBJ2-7	CASSPVQGGHEQYF	TGTGCCAGCAGCCCGGTTCAGGGGGGCCACGAGCAGTACTTC
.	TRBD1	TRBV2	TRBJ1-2	CASSRVGQGYGYTF	TGTGCCAGCAGTCGCGTGGGACAGGGCTATGGCTACACCTTC
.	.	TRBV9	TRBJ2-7	CASSPRDSFYEQYF	TGTGCCAGCAGCCCCCGGGACTCCTTTTACGAGCAGTACTTC
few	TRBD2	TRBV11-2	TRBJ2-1	CASRGLAGPHFSYNEQFF	TGTGCCAGCCGGGGACTAGCGGGCCCCCACTTCTCCTACAATGAGCAGTTCTTC
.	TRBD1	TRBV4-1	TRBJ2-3	CAVSSDRGPDTQYF	TGCGCCGTCAGCTCCGACAGGGGGCCAGATACGCAGTATTTT
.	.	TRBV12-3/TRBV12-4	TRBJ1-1	CASSIIRGGGTEAFF	TGTGCCAGCAGTATTATCAGGGGCGGGGGCACTGAAGCTTTCTTT
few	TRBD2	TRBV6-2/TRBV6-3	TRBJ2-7	CASSLGGGSEQYF	TGTGCCAGCAGTTTGGGCGGGGGGTCCGAGCAGTACTTC
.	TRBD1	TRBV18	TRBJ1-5	CASSPTRTGANSNQPQHF	TGTGCCAGCTCACCTACGCGAACAGGGGCGAATAGCAATCAGCCCCAGCATTTT
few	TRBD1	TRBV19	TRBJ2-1	CASGAATGPYNEQFF	TGTGCCAGTGGGGCCGCGACAGGGCCCTACAATGAGCAGTTCTTC
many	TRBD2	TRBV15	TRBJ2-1	CATSSLWSGAPNEQFF	TGTGCCACCAGCAGTTTATGGAGCGGGGCGCCCAATGAGCAGTTCTTC
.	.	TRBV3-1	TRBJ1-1	CASSPSGKGNMNTEAFF	TGTGCCAGCAGCCCCTCAGGAAAGGGGAACATGAACACTGAAGCTTTCTTT
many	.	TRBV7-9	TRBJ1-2	CASSVEGRTMDGYTF	TGTGCCAGCAGCGTAGAGGGACGGACAATGGATGGCTACACCTTC
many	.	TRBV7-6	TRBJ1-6	CASSSSLPGASYNSPLHF	TGTGCCAGCAGCTCCTCCCTCCCAGGAGCTTCCTATAATTCACCCCTCCACTTT
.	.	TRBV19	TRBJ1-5	CASRSFREGRQPQHF	TGTGCCAGTAGATCCTTCCGGGAAGGAAGGCAGCCCCAGCATTTT
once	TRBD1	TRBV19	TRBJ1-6	CASSPLRDRVLKDSRLHF	TGTGCCAGTAGTCCACTCCGGGACAGGGTATTGAAGGATTCACGCCTCCACTTT
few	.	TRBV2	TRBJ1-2	CASIKTPQNSYGYTF	TGTGCCAGCATTAAAACCCCACAGAACTCCTATGGCTACACCTTC
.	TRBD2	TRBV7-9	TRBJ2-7	CASSPRPGTSGRPYEQYF	TGTGCCAGCAGCCCGCGTCCCGGGACTAGCGGGAGGCCCTACGAGCAGTACTTC
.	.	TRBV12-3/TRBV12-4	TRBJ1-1	CASSHPRGNTEAFF	TGTGCCAGCAGTCACCCCAGGGGGAACACTGAAGCTTTCTTT
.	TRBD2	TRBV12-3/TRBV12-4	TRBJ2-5	CASTQLGRGAQETQYF	TGTGCCAGTACTCAGCTGGGGCGGGGGGCTCAAGAGACCCAGTACTTC
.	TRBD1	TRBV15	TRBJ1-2	CATSRELGTGVANYGYTF	TGTGCCACCAGCAGAGAACTCGGGACAGGGGTAGCTAACTATGGCTACACCTTC
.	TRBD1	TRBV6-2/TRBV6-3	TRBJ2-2	CASSYGTGTGELFF	TGTGCCAGCAGTTACGGGACAGGGACCGGGGAGCTGTTTTTT
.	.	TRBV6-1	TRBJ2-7	CASRPGSTRWEQYF	TGTGCCAGCAGGCCGGGCTCCACTCGGTGGGAGCAGTACTTC